One and the same sample provided the 16 T cell receptor beta chains below, sequenced in a study of blood T cells in healthy people across ages. Through a sample-barcoded 5' primer and a J-beta primer mix, a second PCR was run for about 6 to 11 cycles. TCRdb fed the 5' RACE reads into MiXCR, producing one record per CDR3 protein. Of 1.4 million or so distinct CDR3 sequences listed, around 40% are singletons. The sequencing input was blood. The receptors originated from a woman under 30 in good health.

In its sample, this clonotype was seen once. A much larger clonotype is one base distant, so this may be a read error. This chain joins TRBV4-1 and TRBJ2-7; a weak D match, TRBD2 (5 bases). From germline, CDR1 is MGHRA and CDR2 YSYEKL. The ends were cut back, 2 bases at V and 7 bases at J, with 18 bases in the middle. The CDR3 loop spans 15 amino acids. DNA for the CDR3: TGCGCCAGCAGCCAAACCTCGTCCGACTACAATGAGCAGTACTTC. Translation: CASSQTSSDYNEQYF.

The chain links TRBV4-1 to TRBJ1-2; D is possibly TRBD1 (5 bases). There are 15 residues in the CDR3. V was pared by 3 bases and J by 4 bases, with 15 bases between. CDR1 is MGHRA and CDR2 is YSYEKL in the germline V gene. CDR3 protein: CASSQVTSGPYGYTF. In DNA form, the CDR3 reads TGCGCCAGCAGCCAGGTCACCTCAGGGCCCTATGGCTACACCTTC.

This clonotype was seen many times. The chain has TRBV27 and TRBJ2-1, with D perhaps TRBD1 or TRBD2 (7 bases each). The germline CDR1 and CDR2 sequences are MNHEY and SMNVEV (reference sequence). The CDR3 has 15 amino acids. Trimming left V 5 bases short and J 7 bases short, with 18 bases between. CDR3 in DNA: TGTGCCAGCAGTCCAGGGGGAGCGGGAAGGAATGAGCAGTTCTTC. This sequence encodes CASSPGGAGRNEQFF.

There are many counts of this clonotype. The chain is built from TRBV20-1 and TRBJ2-1; 13 bases fit TRBD2. Germline loops: CDR1 DFQATT, CDR2 SNEGSKA (reference sequence). The CDR3 has 16 residues. J lost 4 bases, V lost 6 bases, and 9 bases had no gene match. The CDR3, as DNA: TGCAGTGCAACAGTACTAGCGGGAGGGCTTTACAATGAGCAGTTCTTC. Translation gives CSATVLAGGLYNEQFF.

The rearrangement links TRBV20-1 to TRBJ1-1; D is undetermined. Germline CDR1 is DFQATT and CDR2 is SNEGSKA (reference sequence). Trimming left V 6 bases short and J 6 bases short, with 14 bases between. This CDR3 is 12 amino acids long. CDR3 sequence reads: CSASFRRAEAFF. In DNA form, the CDR3 reads TGCAGTGCCAGTTTTCGACGGGCTGAAGCTTTCTTT.

The CDR3 is CASRVDRATYNEQYF. DNA of the CDR3: TGTGCCAGCAGAGTGGACAGGGCTACCTACAATGAGCAGTACTTC. The chain couples TRBV6-2 or TRBV6-3 to TRBJ2-1, with TRBD1 matching 8 bases. Gene TRBJ2-7 matches the end of the DNA better, so the J call may be wrong. The CDR3 is made up of 15 amino acids. The germline V gene encodes CDR1 MNHEY and CDR2 SVGEGT.

This clonotype was seen a handful of times. V gene TRBV21-1 combines with J gene TRBJ2-1; TRBD2, as called in the table, went unchecked against the DNA. The DNA end favors TRBJ2-7, so the J call may be wrong. TRBV21-1 is annotated as a pseudogene. The length of the CDR3 is 16 residues. This CDR3 is CASSLRAYSSYNEQYF. The DNA of the CDR3 is TGTGCCAGCAGCCTCAGGGCCTATAGCTCCTACAATGAGCAGTACTTC.

The chain joins TRBV20-1 to TRBJ2-3; no firm D call. This CDR3 has 12 residues. Germline CDR1 and CDR2: DFQATT and SNEGSKA (reference sequence). Trimming pared 5 bases from V and 1 base from J, leaving 7 bases between. The CDR3 reads CSAARGTDTQYF. The CDR3 coding sequence is TGCAGTGCTGCCCGGGGCACAGATACGCAGTATTTT.

This clonotype has at least ten counts. The V call is TRBV27, the J call TRBJ2-7; tentatively, D is TRBD1 (5 bases). Trimming cost V 6 bases and J 0 bases, with 6 bases left between them. Germline CDR1 and CDR2: MNHEY and SMNVEV (reference sequence). CDR3 size: 12 residues. The CDR3 loop reads CASRDSSYEQYF. The CDR3 DNA is TGTGCCAGCAGAGACAGCTCCTACGAGCAGTACTTC.

This clonotype was seen a few times. The V and J genes are TRBV4-3 and TRBJ1-2; D remains ambiguous. V shed 1 base and J shed 4 bases, with 13 bases lying between them. The CDR3 totals 15 residues. Germline V CDR1 and CDR2: LGHNA, YSLEER. The chain's CDR3 is CASSQGEARPYGYTF. The CDR3 DNA is TGCGCCAGCAGCCAAGGGGAGGCCAGACCCTATGGCTACACCTTC.

This chain uses TRBV28 with TRBJ2-4; a possible D gene is TRBD1 (6 bases). The end of the DNA aligns better with TRBJ2-7, so the J call may be wrong. CDR3 length equals 14 residues. Germline CDR1 and CDR2: MDHEN and SYDVKM. CDR3 sequence (DNA): TGTGCCAGCAGTTTGCAGGGGTTCACCTACGAGCAGTACTTC. Amino acids: CASSLQGFTYEQYF.

CDR3 DNA sequence: TGCGCCAGCAGCCTCCGGGACACCACTGAAGCTTTCTTT. Protein sequence: CASSLRDTTEAFF. The gene calls are TRBV5-1 and TRBJ1-1, with D tentatively TRBD1 (6 bases). Trimming cost V 4 bases and J 4 bases, with 11 bases left between them. CDR1 and CDR2 (germline): SGHRS, YFSETQ. The CDR3 spans 13 residues. Together with reference TRBV5-1 and TRBJ1-1, the CDR3 gives the full variable domain: KAGVTQTPRYLIKTRGQQVTLSCSPISGHRSVSWYQQTPGQGLQFLFEYFSETQRNKGNFPGRFSGRQFSNSRSEMNVSTLELGDSALYLCASSLRDTTEAFFGQGTRLTVV.

This chain connects TRBV2 to TRBJ1-5; D is unclear. This CDR3 contains 15 residues. Trimming cost V 6 bases and J 0 bases, with 12 bases left between them. Germline CDR1 and CDR2: SNHLY and FYNNEI. For the CDR3, the DNA is TGTGCCAGCAGACCAAACAGCATTAGCAATCAGCCCCAGCATTTT. This sequence encodes CASRPNSISNQPQHF.

Worth noting for this clonotype: Sequence at one end of the junction differs from germline and may be a read error. The rearrangement uses TRBV30 and TRBJ1-2; D gene uncertain. The V gene's germline CDR1 is GTSNPN and CDR2 SVGIG (reference sequence). The CDR3 has 11 residues. DNA of the CDR3: TGTGCCTGGGGTGTACTTGGGGGCTACACCTTC. It translates to CAWGVLGGYTF.

The V call is TRBV29-1, the J call TRBJ2-5; TRBD1 or TRBD2 may be the D gene (7 bases each). TRBJ2-7 explains the end of the DNA better; the J call may be wrong. CDR1 and CDR2 (germline): SQVTM, ANQGSEA. This CDR3 is 14 amino acids long. For the CDR3, the DNA is TGCAGCGTCAGTGTCGGGCAGGGGGGGCGCGAGCAGTACTTC. Its protein product is CSVSVGQGGREQYF.

As concerns this clonotype: Germline is not matched at one junction end, which may reflect a read error. The chain combines TRBV27 with TRBJ2-1; TRBD1 is a possible D gene (5 bases). CDR1 is MNHEY and CDR2 is SMNVEV in the germline V gene (reference sequence). The CDR3 has 14 amino acids. Written as DNA, the CDR3 is TGTGCCAGCAGTGTATCAAGACAGCTCAATGAGCAGTTCTTC. As protein: CASSVSRQLNEQFF.